Shown below are 3 T cell receptor beta chains from a single sample sequenced in a study of tumor-infiltrating lymphocytes in primary liver carcinoma. Synthesis of TCR beta cDNA was carried out from 450 to 500 ng total RNA with a constant-region primer. Nested multiplex PCR, run for three rounds with slightly modified ARM-PCR, yielded TCR beta libraries. Amplification in the first two PCR rounds was performed using TRBV1-TRBV30 forward primers and a C-beta reverse primer for 9 to 11 cycles each. TCRdb re-analysed the multiplex PCR reads in MiXCR, keeping a single row per CDR3 protein. This table holds fewer than 400,000 distinct CDR3 sequences, 55% to 65% found once. Extraction also yielded germline DNA, while blood RNA was obtained from unsorted whole blood. The material sequenced was peripheral blood. The receptor source for this set is a man aged 40-49 years with primary liver carcinoma and hepatitis B virus infection.

This clonotype appeared once. CDR3 region: CASLGLSGEQFF. CDR3 bases: TGTGCCAGCCTGGGGCTATCGGGGGAGCAGTTCTTC. The chain links TRBV12-3 or TRBV12-4 to TRBJ2-1; D possibly uses TRBD1 or TRBD2 (5 bases each). CDR3 length: 12 amino acids. V lost 8 bases and J lost 10, with 15 bases in between.

The chain couples TRBV20-1 to TRBJ1-2; D call uncertain. The V gene's germline CDR1 is DFQATT and CDR2 SNEGSKA (reference sequence). The V and J ends lost 2 bases and 6 bases respectively, with 7 bases between them. The CDR3 has 11 amino acids. The chain's CDR3 is CSARIGDGYTF. For the CDR3, the DNA is TGCAGTGCTAGAATCGGGGATGGCTACACCTTC.

Turning to this clonotype: A much bigger clone sits one base away, suggesting this may be a read error. In nucleotides, the CDR3 is TGTGCCTGGAGTGTAAACCAGCGCAATCAGCCCCAGCATTTT. It specifies CAWSVNQRNQPQHF. The chain employs TRBV30 and TRBJ1-5; D call uncertain. V lost 0 bases, J lost 2 bases, and 8 bases lay in between. The CDR3 has 14 residues. Germline V lookup: CDR1 GTSNPN, CDR2 SVGIG (reference sequence).